This T cell receptor beta chain originates from a study of T cells in Graves' hyperthyroidism and ophthalmopathy. CDR1 is DFQATT, CDR2 SNEGSKA, per germline (reference sequence). Trimming took 0 bases from V and 8 from J, leaving 11 bases between them. The CDR3 is 13 amino acids. Authors of the study amplified TCR beta CDR3 regions from RNA transcripts. Primed by the HTBI set, a first-round RT-PCR was run on the TCR CDR3. Each CDR3 protein gets one entry after TCRdb re-called the multiplex PCR reads with MiXCR. The sample shows a few hundred thousand distinct CDR3 sequences, around 14% of them seen only once.

This TCR was sampled from a woman in her late teens or twenties with Graves' hyperthyroidism. Input material: blood. V gene TRBV20-1 combines with J gene TRBJ2-1, with D unresolved. CDR3 sequence (DNA): TGCAGTGCTAGAGATGTCCAGCTCTATGAGCAGTTCTTC. It codes for CSARDVQLYEQFF.